One and the same sample provided the 27 T cell receptor beta chains below, sequenced in a study of cytomegalovirus exposure and HLA in healthy donors. 13 Jbeta primers and 60 Vbeta primers were used for the PCR. Clones were read by immunoSEQ multiplex PCR, and TCRdb kept only the in-frame ones, dropping some. Of 150,000 to 180,000 clones in the sample, roughly 70% are singletons; the top ten hold around 2.3%. Sequenced sample: PBMCs. These receptors were taken from a man between 25 and 39 years old in good health and CMV-seronegative.

The CDR3 protein is CASSQGQGRGNTIYF. CDR3 coding DNA: TGTGCCAGCTCACAAGGACAGGGGCGAGGAAACACCATATATTTT. The rearrangement uses TRBV18 and TRBJ1-3, with 9 positions matching TRBD1. Trimming at V came to 4 bases and at J to 4 bases, leaving 5 bases not matched to a gene. The CDR3 loop spans 15 amino acids. Germline lookup yields CDR1 KGHSH and CDR2 LQKENI.

This chain connects TRBV9 to TRBJ1-3; 7 nucleotides agree with TRBD1. The germline gives CDR1 SGDLS, CDR2 YYNGEE. The CDR3 loop spans 16 amino acids. V gave up 3 bases and J gave up 1 base; unmatched junction bases: 7. CDR3 residues: CASSAETGYSGNTIYF. DNA of the CDR3: TGTGCCAGCAGCGCCGAGACAGGGTATTCTGGAAACACCATATATTTT.

J is TRBJ2-3 and V is TRBV27, with D possibly matching TRBD1 (6 bases). Germline V gene data show CDR1 as MNHEY and CDR2 as SMNVEV (reference sequence). Deletions cut 8 bases from V and 3 bases from J, with 15 bases between. The CDR3 contains 14 residues. CDR3 nucleotides: TGTGCCAGCGCCTACACAGGGAAGACAGATACGCAGTATTTT. This translates into CASAYTGKTDTQYF.

The chain couples TRBV27 to TRBJ2-3, with 11 bases that match TRBD2. The ends lost 4 bases at V and 2 bases at J; junction bases unmatched: 11. Germline loops: CDR1 MNHEY, CDR2 SMNVEV (reference sequence). The CDR3 spans 18 residues. Here the CDR3 reads CASSSFRLAGPSTDTQYF. In DNA form, the CDR3 reads TGTGCCAGCAGTTCCTTTCGACTAGCGGGGCCCTCCACAGATACGCAGTATTTT.

This sequence joins TRBV28 and TRBJ2-6; 7 nucleotides line up with TRBD1. Germline CDR1 and CDR2: MDHEN and SYDVKM. Trimming removed 5 bases from V and 0 bases from J; junction bases left unmatched: 10. CDR3 length equals 18 residues. CDR3 DNA sequence: TGTGCCAGCAGTCCAACCGGGACAGTCCCCTCTGGGGCCAACGTCCTGACTTTC. This encodes CASSPTGTVPSGANVLTF.

The CDR3 nucleotides are TGTGCCAGCAGCCGCCGACAGGGGGCGGACACCGGGGAGCTGTTTTTT. This gives the protein CASSRRQGADTGELFF. This chain links TRBV13 with TRBJ2-2, with 10 bases identical to TRBD1. The V gene end was trimmed by 5 bases and the J gene end by 3 bases; junction bases not matched to a gene: 6. Germline assignment: CDR1 PRHDT and CDR2 FYEKMQ (reference sequence). CDR3 length: 16 residues.

The chain combines TRBV9 with TRBJ2-2, with 9 bases fitting TRBD2. Germline CDR1 and CDR2: SGDLS and YYNGEE. The CDR3 extends over 16 amino acids. V was clipped by 4 bases and J by 8 bases; unmatched bases: 12. The DNA of the CDR3 is TGTGCCAGCAGCACCCAGCGGGCGGGGGGGCCGGGGGAGCTGTTTTTT. This codes for CASSTQRAGGPGELFF. Full variable domain (remainder filled in from reference TRBV9 and TRBJ2-2): DSGVTQTPKHLITATGQRVTLRCSPRSGDLSVYWYQQSLDQGLQFLIQYYNGEERAKGNILERFSAQQFPDLHSELNLSSLELGDSALYFCASSTQRAGGPGELFFGEGSRLTVL.

J is TRBJ2-3 and V is TRBV19; D may be TRBD1 (5 bases). The V end lost 7 bases, the J end lost 3 bases, and 17 bases lay between the germline ends. Germline CDR1 and CDR2: LNHDA and SQIVND (reference sequence). The CDR3 sequence is 15 residues long. The CDR3 bases are TGTGCCAGTACCTTGGGTAAGGGGTGGACAGATACGCAGTATTTT. This codes for CASTLGKGWTDTQYF.

The gene calls are TRBV7-6 and TRBJ2-1, with D possibly matching TRBD1 (6 bases). Germline CDR1 and CDR2: SGHVS and FNYEAQ. CDR3 length: 16 amino acids. The V and J ends lost 3 bases and 4 bases respectively, with 16 bases between them. The CDR3 region has the DNA TGTGCCAGCAGCTTGAGCATGGCAGGGGCGTACAATGAGCAGTTCTTC. Its protein product is CASSLSMAGAYNEQFF.

CDR3 sequence reads: CASSLGTGSYEQYF. CDR3 DNA: TGTGCCAGCAGCTTAGGGACAGGGTCCTACGAGCAGTACTTC. The rearrangement uses TRBV7-6 and TRBJ2-7; 8 bases match TRBD1. Germline-derived CDR1 and CDR2 are SGHVS and FNYEAQ. The CDR3 consists of 14 residues. J was trimmed by 1 base and V by 1 base; bases with no gene match: 0.

The CDR3 bases are TGTGCCAGCAGCTTAGGGGACAGTTCGAACACTGAAGCTTTCTTT. This codes for CASSLGDSSNTEAFF. The chain links TRBV7-9 to TRBJ1-1, with 7 bases that match TRBD1. The CDR3 extends over 15 amino acids. The V gene end was trimmed by 1 base and the J gene end by 1 base; junction bases not matched to a gene: 3. Germline V lookup: CDR1 SEHNR, CDR2 FQNEAQ (reference sequence). The variable domain in full, completed from reference TRBV7-9 and TRBJ1-1, reads DTGVSQNPRHKITKRGQNVTFRCDPISEHNRLYWYRQTLGQGPEFLTYFQNEAQLEKSRLLSDRFSAERPKGSFSTLEIQRTEQGDSAMYLCASSLGDSSNTEAFFGQGTRLTVV.

V gene TRBV2 combines with J gene TRBJ2-5, with D tentatively TRBD2 (5 bases). V lost 6 bases, J lost 2 bases, and 16 bases lay in between. The CDR3 covers 15 residues. In germline, CDR1 is SNHLY, CDR2 FYNNEI. The chain's CDR3 is CASSCSGGYQETQYF. The CDR3 DNA sequence: TGTGCCAGCAGCTGTTCCGGAGGATATCAAGAGACCCAGTACTTC.

This sequence joins TRBV6-1 and TRBJ2-7; 8 bases align to TRBD1. The germline V gene encodes CDR1 MNHNS and CDR2 SASEGT. The CDR3 runs to 15 residues. J was trimmed by 6 bases and V by 5 bases; bases with no gene match: 12. The CDR3, as DNA: TGTGCCAGCAGTCGCCGGACAGGGTCGAGTGGCGAGCAGTACTTC. Translated, it gives CASSRRTGSSGEQYF.

The chain couples TRBV6-1 to TRBJ2-3; no firm D call. Germline loops: CDR1 MNHNS, CDR2 SASEGT. With 2 bases removed from V and 5 bases from J, the gap between germline ends came to 11 bases. The CDR3 length is 14 residues. The CDR3 DNA reads as TGTGCCAGCAGTGAATTTGCCTCGGGAGATACGCAGTATTTT. Protein product: CASSEFASGDTQYF.

The chain uses TRBV4-2 and TRBJ1-2, with D uncertain. The V end was cut by 0 bases, the J end by 3 bases, with 8 bases between. This CDR3 region has 14 residues. Germline values: CDR1 LGHNA, CDR2 YNFKEQ. In nucleotides, the CDR3 is TGTGCCAGCAGCCAAGAAACAGTAGACTATGGCTACACCTTC. The encoded protein is CASSQETVDYGYTF.

The CDR3 sequence is CASSKAMGGDMNTEAFF. CDR3 sequence (DNA): TGTGCCAGCAGCAAGGCCATGGGGGGGGACATGAACACTGAAGCTTTCTTT. The chain has TRBV5-4 and TRBJ1-1; the D gene is possibly TRBD1 (6 bases). CDR3 size: 17 residues. Germline V lookup: CDR1 SGHNT, CDR2 YYREEE (reference sequence). Trimming shortened V by 4 bases and J by 0 bases, and 19 bases separated the two germline ends.

This clone has just a few counts. The rearrangement links TRBV2 to TRBJ1-5, with a tentative D call TRBD1 (5 bases). This CDR3 contains 15 residues. The V and J ends lost 7 bases and 6 bases respectively, with 19 bases between them. Germline CDR1 SNHLY, CDR2 FYNNEI. The CDR3 protein is CASTFDRQGSQPQHF. The CDR3 DNA follows: TGTGCCAGCACCTTCGACAGACAAGGATCTCAGCCCCAGCATTTT.

The gene calls are TRBV5-6 and TRBJ2-1; D possibly corresponds to TRBD1 (6 bases). CDR3 length equals 13 residues. Trimming left V 0 bases short and J 8 bases short, with 9 bases between. Germline V lookup: CDR1 SGHDT, CDR2 YYEEEE. CDR3 sequence: CASSLGQEHEQFF. CDR3 coding DNA: TGTGCCAGCAGCTTGGGACAGGAACATGAGCAGTTCTTC.

In this sample, this clone turned up a few times. The chain carries TRBV2 and TRBJ2-7; TRBD1 matches at 8 bases. This CDR3 has 16 residues. Germline-derived CDR1 and CDR2 are SNHLY and FYNNEI. Germline trimming cut 6 bases from V and 3 bases from J; bases unmatched to any gene: 13. CDR3 amino acids: CASSVSGTGEGYEQYF. The CDR3 DNA reads as TGTGCCAGCAGCGTCTCCGGGACAGGAGAGGGCTACGAGCAGTACTTC.

A remark on this clone: Other DNA variants within this sample encode the same CDR3. This rearrangement joins TRBV7-2 to TRBJ2-3; 8 positions match TRBD2. Unmatched junction bases numbered 9, after V lost 5 bases and J lost 5 bases. CDR1 is SGHTA, CDR2 FQGNSA, per germline. The CDR3 has 15 residues. CDR3 nucleotide sequence: TGTGCCAGCAGCCTTCGCCGGGGGGGCGGAGATACGCAGTATTTT. This translates into CASSLRRGGGDTQYF.

The chain uses TRBV28 and TRBJ2-3; D uncertain. V lost 3 bases and J lost 0, with 7 bases in between. Germline-derived CDR1 and CDR2 are MDHEN and SYDVKM. This CDR3 region has 14 residues. This chain's CDR3 is CASSFSASTDTQYF. DNA for the CDR3: TGTGCCAGCAGTTTCAGCGCTAGCACAGATACGCAGTATTTT.

The chain combines TRBV5-4 with TRBJ2-3, with 12 positions matching TRBD2. The CDR3 sequence is 15 residues long. CDR1 SGHNT and CDR2 YYREEE come from the germline V gene (reference sequence). The junction had 4 bases not matched to a gene; V was cut back by 4 bases and J by 4 bases. CDR3: CASSLAGGPSDTQYF. The DNA for the CDR3 is TGTGCCAGCAGCCTAGCGGGGGGGCCTTCAGATACGCAGTATTTT.

V and J are TRBV29-1 and TRBJ1-4; 7 bases match TRBD1. Germline trimming cut 7 bases from V and 6 bases from J; bases unmatched to any gene: 8. Germline CDR1 and CDR2: SQVTM and ANQGSEA. The CDR3 has 13 residues. The CDR3 DNA follows: TGCAGCGCATACAGGGGAACGGATGAAAAACTGTTTTTT. Its translation is CSAYRGTDEKLFF.

This sequence joins TRBV6-5 and TRBJ2-1; 7 bases fit TRBD2. The CDR3 length is 15 residues. With V trimmed by 6 bases and J by 9 bases, 14 bases remained unmatched. CDR1 and CDR2 from the germline V gene are MNHEY and SVGAGI. The CDR3 DNA is TGTGCCAGCAGCGGGCAGAGGGAGGGCCTCACTGAGCAGTTCTTC. Its translation is CASSGQREGLTEQFF.

CDR3 nucleotide sequence: TGTGCCAGCGGTCAGACACCGAACACTGAAGCTTTCTTT. This sequence encodes CASGQTPNTEAFF. The V call is TRBV6-6, the J call TRBJ1-1; unclear D gene. From germline, CDR1 is MNHNY and CDR2 SVGAGI (reference sequence). Trimming took off 8 bases at V and 1 base at J, with 11 bases between the two ends. The CDR3 is 13 residues long.

The rearrangement joins TRBV2 to TRBJ2-7; D uncertain. Germline CDR1 and CDR2: SNHLY and FYNNEI. The CDR3 runs 12 residues. V dropped 0 bases and J dropped 3 bases, with 3 bases sitting between them. The CDR3 reads CASSEASYEQYF. CDR3 DNA sequence: TGTGCCAGCAGTGAAGCTAGCTACGAGCAGTACTTC.

This chain joins TRBV19 and TRBJ1-6; D unresolved. V shed 3 bases and J shed 14 bases, with 11 bases lying between them. The CDR3 is 12 amino acids. Germline V gene data show CDR1 as LNHDA and CDR2 as SQIVND (reference sequence). The DNA for the CDR3 is TGTGCCAGTAGTATGGAGGGCAGCACCCTCCACTTT. Its protein is CASSMEGSTLHF.